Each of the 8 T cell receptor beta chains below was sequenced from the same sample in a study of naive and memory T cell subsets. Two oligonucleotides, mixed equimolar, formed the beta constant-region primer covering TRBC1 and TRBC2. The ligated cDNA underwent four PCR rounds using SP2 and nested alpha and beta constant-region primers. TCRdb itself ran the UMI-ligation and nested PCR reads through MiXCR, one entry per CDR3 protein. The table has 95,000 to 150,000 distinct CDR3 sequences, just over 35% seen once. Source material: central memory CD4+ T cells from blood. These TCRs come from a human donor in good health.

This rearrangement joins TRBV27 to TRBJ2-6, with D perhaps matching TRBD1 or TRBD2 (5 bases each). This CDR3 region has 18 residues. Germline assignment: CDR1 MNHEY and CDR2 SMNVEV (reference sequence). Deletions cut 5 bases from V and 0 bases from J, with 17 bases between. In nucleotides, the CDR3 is TGTGCCAGCAGTACTACAGGTCGGGGATACTCTGGGGCCAACGTCCTGACTTTC. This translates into CASSTTGRGYSGANVLTF. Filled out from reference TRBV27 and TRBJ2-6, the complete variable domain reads EAQVTQNPRYLITVTGKKLTVTCSQNMNHEYMSWYRQDPGLGLRQIYYSMNVEVTDKGDVPEGYKVSRKEKRNFPLILESPSPNQTSLYFCASSTTGRGYSGANVLTFGAGSRLTVL.

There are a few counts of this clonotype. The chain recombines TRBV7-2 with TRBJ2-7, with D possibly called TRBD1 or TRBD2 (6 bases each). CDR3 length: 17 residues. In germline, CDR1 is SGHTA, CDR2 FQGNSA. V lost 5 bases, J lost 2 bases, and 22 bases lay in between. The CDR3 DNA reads TGTGCCAGCAGCCCTCCCAGGGGAAGCGGGCTAACCTACGAGCAGTACTTC. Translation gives CASSPPRGSGLTYEQYF.

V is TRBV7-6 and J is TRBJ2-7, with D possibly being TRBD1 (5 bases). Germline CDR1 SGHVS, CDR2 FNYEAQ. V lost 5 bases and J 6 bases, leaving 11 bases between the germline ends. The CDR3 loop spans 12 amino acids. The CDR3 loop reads CASSPRQSEQYF. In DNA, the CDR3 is TGTGCCAGCAGCCCCCGACAGAGCGAGCAGTACTTC.

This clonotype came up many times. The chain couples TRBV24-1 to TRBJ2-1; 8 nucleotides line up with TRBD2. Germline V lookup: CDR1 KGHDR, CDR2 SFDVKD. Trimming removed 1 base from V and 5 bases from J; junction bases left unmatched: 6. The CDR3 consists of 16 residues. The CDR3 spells CATSDLKGGRNNEQFF. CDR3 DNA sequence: TGTGCCACCAGTGATTTAAAAGGCGGGAGGAACAATGAGCAGTTCTTC.

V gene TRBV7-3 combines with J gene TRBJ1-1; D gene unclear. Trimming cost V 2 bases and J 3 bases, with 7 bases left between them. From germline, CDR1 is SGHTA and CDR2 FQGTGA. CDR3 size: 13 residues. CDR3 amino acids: CASSLVGYTEAFF. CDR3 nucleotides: TGTGCCAGCAGCTTAGTTGGTTACACTGAAGCTTTCTTT.

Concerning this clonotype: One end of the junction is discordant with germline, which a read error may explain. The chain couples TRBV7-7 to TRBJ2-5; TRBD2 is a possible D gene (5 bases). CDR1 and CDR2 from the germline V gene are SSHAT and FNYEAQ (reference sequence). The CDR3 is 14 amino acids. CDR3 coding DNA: TGTGCTAGCAGCGCGGTACTAGGACAAGAGACCCAGTACTTC. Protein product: CASSAVLGQETQYF.

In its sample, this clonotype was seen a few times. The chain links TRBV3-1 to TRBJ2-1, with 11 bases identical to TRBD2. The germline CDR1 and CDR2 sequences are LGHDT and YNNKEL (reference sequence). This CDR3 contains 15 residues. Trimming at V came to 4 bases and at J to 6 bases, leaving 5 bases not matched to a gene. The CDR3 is CASSPGLAARNEQFF. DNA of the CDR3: TGTGCCAGCAGCCCGGGACTAGCGGCACGCAATGAGCAGTTCTTC.

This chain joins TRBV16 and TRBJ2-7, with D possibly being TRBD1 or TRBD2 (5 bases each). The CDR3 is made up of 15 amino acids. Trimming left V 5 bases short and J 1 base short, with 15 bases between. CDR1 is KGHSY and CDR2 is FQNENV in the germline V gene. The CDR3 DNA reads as TGTGCCAGCAGCAGACACGGGACGGGTTCCTACGAGCAGTACTTC. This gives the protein CASSRHGTGSYEQYF.